The next 3 T cell receptor beta chains were all read from a single sample in a study of blood T cell repertoires in COVID-19. Produced via immunoSEQ multiplex PCR; TCRdb's table is partial and in-frame only. The sample lists approximately 160,000 clones, around 84% occurring once. Sequenced input: peripheral blood. These receptors were taken from a woman older than 75 with acute or convalescent COVID-19.

The CDR3 region is CASSYAGAYEQYF. The DNA for the CDR3 is TGTGCCAGCAGTTACGCGGGGGCCTACGAGCAGTACTTC. V usage is TRBV6-6 and J usage is TRBJ2-7; 7 nucleotides match TRBD2. Germline lookup yields CDR1 MNHNY and CDR2 SVGAGI (reference sequence). The CDR3 spans 13 residues. V gave up 2 bases and J gave up 2 bases; unmatched junction bases: 0.

The gene calls are TRBV10-3 and TRBJ1-4, with a possible D match to TRBD1 (6 bases). Germline V CDR1 and CDR2: ENHRY, SYGVKD. V was clipped by 0 bases and J by 7 bases, with 15 bases between them. This CDR3 is 16 amino acids long. The CDR3 reads CAISESLRGLGEKLFF. For the CDR3, the DNA is TGTGCCATCAGTGAGTCTCTGCGGGGGCTGGGTGAAAAACTGTTTTTT.

To note about this clone: Additional DNA sequences in this sample encode the identical CDR3. V is TRBV2 and J is TRBJ1-5; TRBD1 matches at 9 bases. V dropped 3 bases and J dropped 5; count of bases not matched to a gene: 2. The CDR3 has 14 amino acids. The V gene's germline CDR1 is SNHLY and CDR2 FYNNEI. The CDR3 bases are TGTGCCAGCAGTGAGGACAGGGGAGATCAGCCCCAGCATTTT. It encodes CASSEDRGDQPQHF.